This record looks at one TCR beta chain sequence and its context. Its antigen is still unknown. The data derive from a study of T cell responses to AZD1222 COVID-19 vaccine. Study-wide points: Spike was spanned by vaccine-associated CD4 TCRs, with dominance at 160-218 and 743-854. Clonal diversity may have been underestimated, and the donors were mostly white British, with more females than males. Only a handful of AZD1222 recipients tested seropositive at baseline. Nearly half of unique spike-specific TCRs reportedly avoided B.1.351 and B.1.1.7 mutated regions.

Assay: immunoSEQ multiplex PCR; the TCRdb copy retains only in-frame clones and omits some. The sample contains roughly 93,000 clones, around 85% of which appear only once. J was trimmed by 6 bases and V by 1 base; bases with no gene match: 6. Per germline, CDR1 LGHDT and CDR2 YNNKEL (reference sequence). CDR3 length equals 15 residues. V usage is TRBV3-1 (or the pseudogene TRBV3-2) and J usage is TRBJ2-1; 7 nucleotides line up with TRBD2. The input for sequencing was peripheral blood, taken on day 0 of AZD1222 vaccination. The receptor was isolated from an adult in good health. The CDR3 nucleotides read TGTGCCAGCAGCCAAGCGCGGGAGTGGAGCAATGAGCAGTTCTTC. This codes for CASSQAREWSNEQFF.